This T cell receptor beta chain was identified during a study of T cell clusters in autoimmune cytopenias (dated by TCRdb to the late 2010s). Regarding the research as a whole: Of the 40 or so healthy donor controls, 22 were female, and the group had a mean age of roughly 56 years and a median age of about 64 years. Alongside healthy, CLL and autoimmune hepatitis controls, autoimmune cytopenia patients had their peripheral blood TRB and IGH repertoires sequenced at active disease and again during treatment follow-up. The goal of the study was to find out whether patients with autoimmune cytopenia have a disease-specific immune repertoire signature that could be used as a blood-based biomarker. For primary cytopenia, the controls were 25 age-matched healthy donors, and for secondary cytopenia, the controls were about 13 age-matched CLL patients. Autoimmune hepatitis repertoires were compared with those of approximately 25 age- and sex-matched healthy donors. The median TRB sequencing depth was about 50,000 reads per sample, and the median number of distinct TRB clonotypes was roughly 2,400 per sample.

Points on this clonotype: Its specific antigen is unknown.

Beyond this particular receptor, the publication reports: Compared with active autoimmune hepatitis patients, healthy donors had almost three times as many exclusive TRB clusters, a finding consistent with an autoimmunity-wide signature. The T cell clusters were defined only in silico, and the functional role of the clusters was left to be validated experimentally. TRB repertoire shifts, with less even repertoires observed in secondary cytopenia and CLL, were mostly attributed to lymphoma bias rather than autoimmunity. The GLIPH analysis suggested a lack of physiological T cell clusters in primary autoimmune cytopenia patients, since around 56 clusters were exclusive to healthy donors whereas over 15 were exclusive to patients. In the comparison of secondary cytopenia with CLL, no cluster-lack signature showed up, apparently because the dominant lymphoma-associated repertoire masked the signature.

To amplify TRB rearrangements, a touch-down multiplex PCR protocol was run with the TRB-A and TRB-B primer pools combined in a single tube. Two consecutive PCR reactions with Phusion HS II polymerase added Illumina adapters and sample indices to the amplicons. The amplicons were purified from gel with the NucleoSpin Gel and PCR Clean-up kit, after which the amplicons were quantified by Qubit and checked for quality on an Agilent 2100 Bioanalyzer. Sequencing of the libraries was done on an Illumina MiSeq with paired-end, single-indexed, 600-cycle runs. Processing in the source paper ran as follows. MiXCR version 2.1.12 with the default MiXCR reference library was used to align and assemble TRB reads. Each unique CDR3 nucleotide sequence defined a clone, and only productive sequences with at least two reads were analysed. To assess repertoire diversity, an R script computed alpha-parameterized diversity profiles (alpha 0 to 5), which included the Shannon (alpha 1) and Simpson (alpha 2) indices. Combinatorial TRB VJ usage was calculated with the tcR package and was compared between cohorts by principal component analysis performed with ade4. Using GLIPH, TCRbeta CDR3s were clustered on pairs of cohorts matched for age and read depth, and a Wilcoxon test was used to compare cluster frequencies. TCRdb reprocessed the reads; each CDR3 protein sequence makes one entry, and DNA is unavailable. The V and J calls follow TCRdb's processing rather than the paper's. The table for this sample lists fewer than 5,500 distinct CDR3 sequences. The top ten clonotypes cover 53% of the sample.

Per sample, approximately 250 ng of peripheral blood genomic DNA, approximately 37,500 genome equivalents, was used for TRB amplification. Measured from the cysteine to the phenylalanine, the CDR3 is 15 residues long. Only the protein is on record. The sample was also reused in another study, on T cell repertoires in aging, cancer and after chemotherapy. The second publication reports: Donors were distributed across six age groups ranging from 30 or younger to 70 or older, with at least three individuals included per group. Healthy donor control TCR repertoires were recorded over several months to years and showed clear clonal overlap across re-sampling. The complete dataset included around 9 million TCR reads. Untreated patients with hematological or solid cancers showed significantly lower blood TCR diversity and higher clonality than age-matched healthy donors. In healthy donors, the decline in TCR diversity with age was mainly explained by loss of richness, whereas in cancer patients loss of evenness was also found to contribute. Median generation probability increased over the chemotherapy interval in both cancer cohorts, suggesting repertoire reconstitution through rebound thymic output. The authors noted that the repertoire data do not allow conclusions about immunological memory after chemotherapy. Peripheral blood TCR beta repertoires from healthy donors and cancer patients were profiled to examine immunoaging and T cell reconstitution after chemotherapy. Alongside 95 healthy donors serving as a reference group, the cohort included 200 to 250 cancer patients, of whom some 91 had hematological cancers and about 130 had solid cancers. MiXCR versions 2.12 and 3.0.5 were used to process the TRB sequences. The repertoire metrics were Shannon diversity, evenness, clonality (defined as one minus evenness), and alpha-parameterized diversity profiles covering alpha 0 to 5. The IGoR algorithm was used to calculate generation probabilities for clones in the paired samples taken before and after chemotherapy.

This TCR derives from a human donor in good health. The sample comprised peripheral blood. The chain joins TRBV12-3 or TRBV12-4 to TRBJ2-7; TCRdb proposes TRBD1, but this gene call is untestable without DNA. The CDR3 loop reads CASSEQQVSSYEQYF.